Listed below are T cell receptor beta chains from one sample, sequenced in a study of T cells expressing NK-cell markers. TCRdb reanalyzed the 5' RACE reads, giving one entry per CDR3 protein sequence and no DNA. Its table records 500,000 to 600,000 distinct CDR3 sequences. The material sequenced was blood T cells: a sorted CD56 or NKG2C T cell subset, CD4+ or CD8+ T cells, or bulk PBMC T cells (not recorded which). These receptor sequences come from a man aged 18 to 30 in good health. CDR3s include the opening cysteine and the closing phenylalanine or tryptophan.

v_call,j_call,cdr3_aa
TRBV7-8,TRBJ1-1,CASSLVMTPRAFF
TRBV7-3,TRBJ2-3,CASSRGQGGFTDTQYF
TRBV7-9,TRBJ2-2,CAGAADTGELFF
TRBV3-1,TRBJ2-1,CASATRNEQFF
TRBV10-1,TRBJ2-3,CASSDDSTDTQYF
TRBV29-1,TRBJ2-2,CSVVGGRNTGELFF
TRBV24-1,TRBJ2-1,CATSDRLAGGDNEQFF
TRBV20-1,TRBJ2-3,CSAAGLAGVGTDTQYF
TRBV29-1,TRBJ2-2,CSVAGTSGKRYTGELFF
TRBV29-1,TRBJ2-7,CSVEFSSSSYEQYF
TRBV27,TRBJ2-7,CASTVSGLGGEQYF
TRBV18,TRBJ1-5,CASSGNGGAEQPQHF
TRBV20-1,TRBJ1-2,CSVRDPNYGYTF
TRBV7-9,TRBJ1-2,CASSLGTGLGYTF
TRBV29-1,TRBJ2-4,CSVLTARNIQYF
TRBV7-2,TRBJ1-4,CASSLSLRGRTEKLFF
TRBV11-2,TRBJ2-5,CASSSMRVKTQYF
TRBV5-1,TRBJ2-1,CASLKRAGGNEQFF
TRBV5-1,TRBJ2-3,CASSPGGTGRFTDTQYF
TRBV7-8,TRBJ1-6,CASAAGSSYNSPLHF
TRBV12-3/TRBV12-4,TRBJ2-2,CASSETGSANTGELFF
TRBV4-1,TRBJ1-1,CASSQDLTGPFF
TRBV7-3,TRBJ2-1,CASSLGPASYNEQFF
TRBV7-2,TRBJ2-1,CASSFGLARHNEQFF
TRBV6-5,TRBJ2-2,CASSYSRASGITGELFF
TRBV4-2,TRBJ2-5,CASSQSREETQYF
TRBV10-2,TRBJ2-7,CASSKQGSAYEQYF
TRBV3-1,TRBJ1-1,CASSPRQDTEAFF
TRBV6-1,TRBJ1-2,CASRQQGANYGYTF
TRBV29-1,TRBJ2-3,CSVELQPPSTDTQYF
TRBV5-1,TRBJ2-5,CASSFPDGPRDEAQYF
TRBV9,TRBJ2-3,CASSLAGAQKEDTQYF
TRBV15,TRBJ2-1,CATSRDWGLAYNEQFF
TRBV12-3/TRBV12-4,TRBJ2-3,CASSSLGGATSADTQYF
TRBV12-3/TRBV12-4,TRBJ1-2,CASSPNNPYGYTF
TRBV30,TRBJ2-3,CAWWGLSTDTQYF
TRBV15,TRBJ1-4,CATSRTTQGGEKLFF
TRBV29-1,TRBJ1-2,CSVPRGRDYGYTF
TRBV12-3/TRBV12-4,TRBJ1-5,CASSPDGVLNQPQHF
TRBV7-6,TRBJ2-5,CASSLMAGRQETQYF
TRBV12-3/TRBV12-4,TRBJ2-3,CASETGDRDTDTQYF
TRBV20-1,TRBJ2-6,CSAVFRDPGANVLTF